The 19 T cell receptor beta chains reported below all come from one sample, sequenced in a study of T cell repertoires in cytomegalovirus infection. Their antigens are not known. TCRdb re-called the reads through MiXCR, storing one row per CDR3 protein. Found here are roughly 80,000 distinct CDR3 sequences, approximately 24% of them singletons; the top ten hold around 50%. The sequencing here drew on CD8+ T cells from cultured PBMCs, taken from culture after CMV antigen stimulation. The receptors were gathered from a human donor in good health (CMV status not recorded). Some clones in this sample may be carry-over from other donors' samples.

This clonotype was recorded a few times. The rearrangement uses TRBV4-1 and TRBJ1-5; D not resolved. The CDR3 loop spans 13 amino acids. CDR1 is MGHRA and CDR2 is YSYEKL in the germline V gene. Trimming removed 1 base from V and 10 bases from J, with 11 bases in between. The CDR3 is CASSQGGDLPQHF. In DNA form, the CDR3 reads TGCGCCAGCAGCCAAGGGGGAGACCTACCCCAGCATTTT.

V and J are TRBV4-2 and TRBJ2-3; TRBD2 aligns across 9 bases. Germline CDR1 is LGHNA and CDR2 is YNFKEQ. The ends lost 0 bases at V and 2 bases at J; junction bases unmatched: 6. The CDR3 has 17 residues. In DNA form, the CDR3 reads TGTGCCAGCAGCCAAGAGATGCGGGGGGGATTCACAGATACGCAGTATTTT. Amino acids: CASSQEMRGGFTDTQYF.

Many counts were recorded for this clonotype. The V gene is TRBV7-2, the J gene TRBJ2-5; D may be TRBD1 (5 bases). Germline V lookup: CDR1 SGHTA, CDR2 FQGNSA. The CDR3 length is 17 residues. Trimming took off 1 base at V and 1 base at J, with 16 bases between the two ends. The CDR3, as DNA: TGTGCCAGCAGCTTAGGGGGCGGACCCCAAGCCCAAGAGACCCAGTACTTC. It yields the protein CASSLGGGPQAQETQYF.

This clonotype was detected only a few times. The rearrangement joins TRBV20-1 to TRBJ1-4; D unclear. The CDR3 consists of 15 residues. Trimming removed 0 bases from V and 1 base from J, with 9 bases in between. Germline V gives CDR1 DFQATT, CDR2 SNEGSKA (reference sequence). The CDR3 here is CSARDLRVTNEKLFF. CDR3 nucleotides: TGCAGTGCTAGAGACCTTAGGGTAACTAATGAAAAACTGTTTTTT.

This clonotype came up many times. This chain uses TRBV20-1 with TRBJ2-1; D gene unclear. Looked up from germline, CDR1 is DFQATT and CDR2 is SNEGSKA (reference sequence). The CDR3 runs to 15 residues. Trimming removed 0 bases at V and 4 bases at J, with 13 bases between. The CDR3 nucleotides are TGCAGTGCTAGAGATTCGGCGATACCGTACAATGAGCAGTTCTTC. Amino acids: CSARDSAIPYNEQFF.

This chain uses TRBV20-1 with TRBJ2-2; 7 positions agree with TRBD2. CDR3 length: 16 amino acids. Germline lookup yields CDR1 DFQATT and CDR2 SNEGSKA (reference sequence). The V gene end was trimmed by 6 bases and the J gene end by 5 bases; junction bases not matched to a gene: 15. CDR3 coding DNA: TGCAGTGCAACCGATCGGGCTAGCGGTGGGACCGGGGAGCTGTTTTTT. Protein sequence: CSATDRASGGTGELFF.

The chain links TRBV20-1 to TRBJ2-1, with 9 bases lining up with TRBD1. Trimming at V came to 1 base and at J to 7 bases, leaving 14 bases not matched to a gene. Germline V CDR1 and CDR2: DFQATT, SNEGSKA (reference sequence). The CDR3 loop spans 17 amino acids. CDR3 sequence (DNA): TGCAGTGCTAGAGCCCCCCCGGGACAGGGAGACCCTAATGAGCAGTTCTTC. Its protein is CSARAPPGQGDPNEQFF.

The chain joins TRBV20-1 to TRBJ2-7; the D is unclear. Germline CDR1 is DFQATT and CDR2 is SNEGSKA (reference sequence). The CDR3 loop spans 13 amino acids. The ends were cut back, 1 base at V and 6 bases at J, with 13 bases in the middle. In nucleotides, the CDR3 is TGCAGTGCTAGAGGACGGAGTTTGGGCGAGCAGTACTTC. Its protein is CSARGRSLGEQYF.

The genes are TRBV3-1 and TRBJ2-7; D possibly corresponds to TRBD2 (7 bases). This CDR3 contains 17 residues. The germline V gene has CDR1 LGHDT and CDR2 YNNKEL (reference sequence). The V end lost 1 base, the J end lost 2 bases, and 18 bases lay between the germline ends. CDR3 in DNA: TGTGCCAGCAGCCAAGGGGGGGGCGGGAGTCCTACCTACGAGCAGTACTTC. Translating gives CASSQGGGGSPTYEQYF.

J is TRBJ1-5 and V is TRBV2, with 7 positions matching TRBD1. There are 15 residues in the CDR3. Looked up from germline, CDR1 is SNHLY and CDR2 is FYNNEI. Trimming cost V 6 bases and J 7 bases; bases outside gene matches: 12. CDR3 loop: CASSVDRVTGQPQHF. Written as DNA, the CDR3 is TGTGCCAGCAGCGTCGACAGGGTTACAGGACAGCCCCAGCATTTT.

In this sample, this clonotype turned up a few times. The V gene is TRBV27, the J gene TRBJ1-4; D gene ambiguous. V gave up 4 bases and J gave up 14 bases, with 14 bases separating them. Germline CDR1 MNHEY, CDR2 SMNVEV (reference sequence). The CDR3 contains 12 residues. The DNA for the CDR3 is TGTGCCAGCAGTTCCCATGGGAGGGTCCTGTTTTTT. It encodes CASSSHGRVLFF.

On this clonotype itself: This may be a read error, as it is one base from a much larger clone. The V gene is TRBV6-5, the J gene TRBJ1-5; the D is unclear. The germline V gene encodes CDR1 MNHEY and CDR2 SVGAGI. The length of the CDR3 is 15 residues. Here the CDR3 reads CTSRPSGQLGQPQHF. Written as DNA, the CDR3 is TGTACCAGCAGACCATCGGGCCAGTTGGGACAGCCCCAGCATTTT.

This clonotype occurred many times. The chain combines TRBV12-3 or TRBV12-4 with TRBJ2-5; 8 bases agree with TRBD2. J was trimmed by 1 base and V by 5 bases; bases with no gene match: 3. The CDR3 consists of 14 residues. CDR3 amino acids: CASSASGGQETQYF. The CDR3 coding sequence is TGTGCCAGCAGTGCGAGCGGGGGCCAAGAGACCCAGTACTTC.

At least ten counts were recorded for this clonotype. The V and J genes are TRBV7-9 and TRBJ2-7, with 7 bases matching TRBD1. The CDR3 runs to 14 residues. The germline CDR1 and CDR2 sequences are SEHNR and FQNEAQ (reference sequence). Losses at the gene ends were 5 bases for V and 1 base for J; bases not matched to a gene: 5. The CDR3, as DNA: TGTGCCAGCAGCCGCCGGGACAGATCCTACGAGCAGTACTTC. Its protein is CASSRRDRSYEQYF.

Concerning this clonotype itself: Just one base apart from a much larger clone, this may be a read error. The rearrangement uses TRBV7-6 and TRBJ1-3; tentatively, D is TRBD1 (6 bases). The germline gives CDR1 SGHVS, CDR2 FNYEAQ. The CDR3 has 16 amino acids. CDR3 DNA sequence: TGTACCAGCAGCTTAGATAGGGGGAGCTCTGGAAACACCATATATTTT. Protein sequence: CTSSLDRGSSGNTIYF.

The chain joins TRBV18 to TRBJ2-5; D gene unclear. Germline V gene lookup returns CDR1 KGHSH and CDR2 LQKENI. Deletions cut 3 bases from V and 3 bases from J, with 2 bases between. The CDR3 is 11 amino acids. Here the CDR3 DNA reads TGTGCCAGCTCACCGGAAGAGACCCAGTACTTC. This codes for CASSPEETQYF.

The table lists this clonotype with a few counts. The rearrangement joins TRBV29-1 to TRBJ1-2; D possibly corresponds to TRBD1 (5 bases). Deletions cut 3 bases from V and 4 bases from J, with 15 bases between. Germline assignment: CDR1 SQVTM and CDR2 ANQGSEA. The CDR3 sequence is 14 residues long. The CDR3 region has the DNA TGCAGCGTTGACCACAGCGGGGCCCTCTATGGCTACACCTTC. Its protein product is CSVDHSGALYGYTF.

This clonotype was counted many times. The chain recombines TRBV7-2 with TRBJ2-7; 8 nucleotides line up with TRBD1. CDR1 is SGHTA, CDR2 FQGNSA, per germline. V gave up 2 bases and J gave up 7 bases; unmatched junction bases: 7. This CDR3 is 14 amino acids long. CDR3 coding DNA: TGTGCCAGCAGCTTAAACAGGGGGGTGCCAGAGCAGTACTTC. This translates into CASSLNRGVPEQYF.

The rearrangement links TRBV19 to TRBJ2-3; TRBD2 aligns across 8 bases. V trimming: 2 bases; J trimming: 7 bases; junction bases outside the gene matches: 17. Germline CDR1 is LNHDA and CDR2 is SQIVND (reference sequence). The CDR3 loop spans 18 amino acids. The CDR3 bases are TGTGCCAGTAGTATAAGCGGGGTAGCGGGGCCGTTTGCACATACGCAGTATTTT. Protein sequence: CASSISGVAGPFAHTQYF. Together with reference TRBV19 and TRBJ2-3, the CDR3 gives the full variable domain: DGGITQSPKYLFRKEGQNVTLSCEQNLNHDAMYWYRQDPGQGLRLIYYSQIVNDFQKGDIAEGYSVSREKKESFPLTVTSAQKNPTAFYLCASSISGVAGPFAHTQYFGPGTRLTVL.